The 3 T cell receptor beta chains below all came from one sample that was sequenced in a study of cytomegalovirus exposure and HLA in healthy donors. Vbeta (60) and Jbeta (13) primers were used in the PCR. Some clones are missing from TCRdb's copy, which holds only in-frame ones; the method was immunoSEQ multiplex PCR. The sample contains 75,000 to 90,000 clones, over 60% of which appear only once. Source material: PBMCs. The receptors stem from a woman in her thirties or forties in good health and CMV-seropositive.

This clone was recorded only once. The rearrangement joins TRBV28 to TRBJ1-2; 7 nucleotides line up with TRBD1. From germline, CDR1 is MDHEN and CDR2 SYDVKM. With V trimmed by 3 bases and J by 8 bases, 12 bases remained unmatched. The CDR3 has 15 amino acids. The CDR3, as DNA: TGTGCCAGCAGTTTGCCCCGACAGGGTGGTGGCGGCTACACCTTC. It encodes CASSLPRQGGGGYTF.

The rearrangement links TRBV28 to TRBJ1-5; TRBD1 aligns across 10 bases. Germline trimming cut 6 bases from V and 6 bases from J; bases unmatched to any gene: 8. Germline assignment: CDR1 MDHEN and CDR2 SYDVKM. This CDR3 spans 15 amino acids. The CDR3 reads CASSRMGQGSQPQHF. The CDR3 DNA reads TGTGCCAGCAGCCGGATGGGACAGGGGAGTCAGCCCCAGCATTTT.

This chain joins TRBV9 and TRBJ2-2, with a possible D match to TRBD2 (6 bases). V gave up 0 bases and J gave up 4 bases, with 10 bases separating them. The length of the CDR3 is 15 residues. CDR1 and CDR2 from the germline V gene are SGDLS and YYNGEE. The CDR3 loop is CASSVGWTTTGELFF. The CDR3 DNA reads TGTGCCAGCAGCGTAGGTTGGACTACCACCGGGGAGCTGTTTTTT.